The 11 T cell receptor beta chains below come from one sample, sequenced in a study of PD-1 blockade in classical Hodgkin lymphoma. The time point was: cycle 4 day 1 (C4D1), after 5 to 7 weeks of nivolumab. Every patient was affected by relapse after autologous stem cell transplantation, while exposure to brentuximab vedotin was not uniform. Repertoires were generated with immunoSEQ multiplex PCR, while TCRdb's copy carries only in-frame clones and drops some. The sample lists about 64,000 clones, over 85% occurring once. The sample was peripheral blood mononuclear cells (PBMCs), taken before the fourth cycle of nivolumab. These receptors came from a human donor with classical Hodgkin lymphoma.

The chain carries TRBV27 and TRBJ2-1; 8 nucleotides match TRBD2. The germline CDR1 and CDR2 sequences are MNHEY and SMNVEV (reference sequence). CDR3 length equals 14 residues. The V and J ends lost 9 bases and 6 bases, in that order; junction bases with no gene match: 10. The CDR3 nucleotides read TGTGCCAGTCAGGGGCCCCGGGAGGGCAATGAGCAGTTCTTC. Amino acid sequence: CASQGPREGNEQFF.

The V gene is TRBV20-1, the J gene TRBJ2-7; D gene uncertain. Trimming pared 5 bases from V and 6 bases from J, leaving 11 bases between. This CDR3 comprises 11 residues. Per the germline V gene, CDR1 is DFQATT and CDR2 is SNEGSKA (reference sequence). Here the CDR3 DNA reads TGCAGTGCTCGAGCCTCGGTCGAGCAGTACTTC. Protein sequence: CSARASVEQYF.

J is TRBJ2-5 and V is TRBV6-6; D is perhaps TRBD2 (6 bases). CDR1 is MNHNY and CDR2 is SVGAGI in the germline V gene (reference sequence). The V gene lost 7 bases and the J gene lost 9 bases, with 12 bases spanning the gap. The CDR3 is 11 residues long. CDR3 sequence: CASTQGRSQYF. The CDR3 region has the DNA TGTGCCAGCACCCAAGGGAGGTCCCAGTACTTC.

V usage is TRBV5-1 and J usage is TRBJ1-5; D remains ambiguous. The V gene's germline CDR1 is SGHRS and CDR2 YFSETQ. Trimming left V 0 bases short and J 1 base short, with 5 bases between. This CDR3 has 14 amino acids. The CDR3 DNA is TGCGCCAGCAGCTTGGGAGGCAGCAATCAGCCCCAGCATTTT. Translated, it gives CASSLGGSNQPQHF.

This clone has a single count. The J gene is TRBJ2-5, the V gene TRBV11-2; D unresolved. Germline loops: CDR1 SGHAT, CDR2 FQNNGV. This CDR3 is built from 14 residues. Trimming removed 0 bases at V and 2 bases at J, with 7 bases between. CDR3 protein: CASSLEAGQETQYF. CDR3 nucleotides: TGTGCCAGCAGCTTAGAGGCAGGACAAGAGACCCAGTACTTC.

The chain uses TRBV13 and TRBJ2-3, with 12 nucleotides matching TRBD2. CDR3 length: 17 residues. V lost 5 bases and J lost 2; bases outside the gene matches: 8. Per germline, CDR1 PRHDT and CDR2 FYEKMQ (reference sequence). DNA for the CDR3: TGTGCCAGCAGCCGGACTAGCGGGGTAAGGACCACAGATACGCAGTATTTT. Translated, it gives CASSRTSGVRTTDTQYF.

This sequence joins TRBV19 and TRBJ2-7; TRBD2 matches 7 bases. The CDR3 runs to 14 residues. The germline CDR1 and CDR2 sequences are LNHDA and SQIVND (reference sequence). V lost 6 bases to trimming and J lost 2 bases; unmatched junction nucleotides: 7. The CDR3 DNA reads as TGTGCCAGTAGAGTGGAGCGGGGTGCCTACGAGCAGTACTTC. Translated: CASRVERGAYEQYF.

This clone was counted once. The rearrangement joins TRBV28 to TRBJ1-5; TRBD1 might be the D (6 bases). Per the germline V gene, CDR1 is MDHEN and CDR2 is SYDVKM. This CDR3 is 15 amino acids long. The V and J ends lost 6 bases and 3 bases respectively, with 15 bases between them. The CDR3 DNA is TGTGCCAGCAGCTCCGCCGGGGGCAACAATCAGCCCCAGCATTTT. The encoded protein is CASSSAGGNNQPQHF.

This sequence joins TRBV10-3 and TRBJ1-5, with TRBD1 as a possible D gene (5 bases). This CDR3 is 14 amino acids long. The germline gives CDR1 ENHRY, CDR2 SYGVKD. Trimming took 1 base from V and 6 from J, leaving 10 bases between them. CDR3 loop: CAISELGEVQPQHF. Written as DNA, the CDR3 is TGTGCCATCAGTGAGTTGGGGGAGGTTCAGCCCCAGCATTTT.

CDR3 in amino acids: CASSQTGDEQYF. CDR3 bases: TGTGCCAGCAGTCAGACAGGGGACGAGCAGTACTTC. The chain links TRBV7-9 to TRBJ2-7; TRBD1 matches 8 bases. Germline V gene lookup returns CDR1 SEHNR and CDR2 FQNEAQ (reference sequence). The CDR3 is made up of 12 amino acids. V lost 6 bases to trimming and J lost 5 bases; unmatched junction nucleotides: 3. Based on the CDR3 plus reference TRBV7-9 and TRBJ2-7, the full variable domain is DTGVSQNPRHKITKRGQNVTFRCDPISEHNRLYWYRQTLGQGPEFLTYFQNEAQLEKSRLLSDRFSAERPKGSFSTLEIQRTEQGDSAMYLCASSQTGDEQYFGPGTRLTVT.

This chain links TRBV5-1 with TRBJ1-2; D is perhaps TRBD1 (6 bases). Trimming shortened V by 2 bases and J by 4 bases, and 18 bases separated the two germline ends. This CDR3 has 16 residues. Germline V gives CDR1 SGHRS, CDR2 YFSETQ. CDR3 in amino acids: CASSFNPSRGPYGYTF. In DNA form, the CDR3 reads TGCGCCAGCAGCTTCAACCCGTCCCGGGGGCCCTATGGCTACACCTTC. The full variable domain, its missing parts supplied by reference TRBV5-1 and TRBJ1-2, is KAGVTQTPRYLIKTRGQQVTLSCSPISGHRSVSWYQQTPGQGLQFLFEYFSETQRNKGNFPGRFSGRQFSNSRSEMNVSTLELGDSALYLCASSFNPSRGPYGYTFGSGTRLTVV.